What follows describes a single TCR beta chain. Its antigen has not been determined. No base quality information exists; no much larger clone differs at one position. This entry belongs to a study of OX40 agonist ivuxolimab in advanced cancers. Broadly, across the study: Ivuxolimab, which targeted the costimulatory receptor OX40 (CD134), was an agonistic, fully human IgG2 monoclonal antibody. Peripheral TCRbeta sequencing was intended to test whether TCR sequence diversity was altered and clonal T-cell expansion was caused by ivuxolimab. Of the roughly 54 dose-escalation patients, hepatocellular carcinoma was present in approximately 20, melanoma in approximately 15, renal cell carcinoma in 9 and head and neck cancer in 9. The paper reports the monotherapy dose-escalation portion (N of about 51 patients) of the phase I ivuxolimab trial. Partial responses occurred in three dose-escalation patients: two with cutaneous melanoma and one with hepatocellular carcinoma. Patients were allowed to have had prior anti-PD-1, anti-PD-L1 or anti-CTLA-4 therapy, and roughly 40% of the dose-escalation patients had previously received checkpoint inhibitors. Intravenous ivuxolimab was administered to patients every 2 weeks at six dose levels: 0.01, 0.1, 0.3, 1.5, 3 and 10 mg/kg. In the dose-escalation cohort, around four fifths of patients were male, and the mean age was approximately 55 years, with a range of roughly 20 to 80.

To sequence the TCRbeta CDR3 region, genomic DNA was isolated from the sorted cells. TCRbeta CDR3 regions were sequenced using the immunoSEQ Assay. TCRdb holds this immuneACCESS table with in-frame rearrangements only. Some clones are missing; in checked studies, unresolved V genes explain under half, and the rest has no known cause. This sample is represented by around 60,000 clones; 70% to 90% of them were singletons. The ten largest clones capture around 0.99% of the sample. Points the paper makes about the study in general: After ivuxolimab, more expanded clones were found on average in CD8+ T cells than in CD4+ T cells. Low levels of normalized T-cell clonal expansion were also shown by some nonresponding patients. Which antigens the clonally expanded peripheral T cells were specific for was not determined. At doses from 0.1 to 3.0 mg/kg, clonal expansion was seen in both CD4+ and CD8+ blood T cells between baseline and week 6. In partial responders in the 0.1-3.0 mg/kg groups, normalized peripheral clonal expansion was found to be among the lowest, especially among CD8+ T cells.

The germline V gene encodes CDR1 SGHRS and CDR2 YFSETQ. The CDR3 covers 16 residues, taking in both the cysteine and the phenylalanine. Of the read, only the CDR3 DNA is kept; its 48 bases are in frame from base 1. The germline V and J ends show losses of 1 base and 10 bases respectively, and no gene match explains 8 bases of the junction. The trial excluded patients who had a history of autoimmune disease or were on systemic immunosuppression. Peripheral blood for TCR sequencing was collected from all dose cohorts at baseline, on cycle 4 day 1, and on cycle 7 day 1. Samples were obtained from an open-label, multicenter, first-in-human phase I dose-escalation trial of ivuxolimab. Adults with locally advanced or metastatic head and neck squamous cell, hepatocellular, melanoma or renal cell carcinoma were enrolled in the trial. CD4+ and CD8+ T cells were sorted separately from peripheral blood before TCR sequencing.

The receptor's source is an adult with an advanced solid tumor such as melanoma, head and neck, liver or kidney cancer. The sample consisted of CD4+ or CD8+ T cells sorted from blood, taken in a trial of the OX40 agonist ivuxolimab. Recombination joined TRBV5-1 with TRBJ2-1; 13 junctional bases match TRBD2. Here is the DNA: TGCGCCAGCAGCTTGTCTCCGACTAGCGGGGGGAAGGAGCAGTTCTTC. Protein translation: CASSLSPTSGGKEQFF.